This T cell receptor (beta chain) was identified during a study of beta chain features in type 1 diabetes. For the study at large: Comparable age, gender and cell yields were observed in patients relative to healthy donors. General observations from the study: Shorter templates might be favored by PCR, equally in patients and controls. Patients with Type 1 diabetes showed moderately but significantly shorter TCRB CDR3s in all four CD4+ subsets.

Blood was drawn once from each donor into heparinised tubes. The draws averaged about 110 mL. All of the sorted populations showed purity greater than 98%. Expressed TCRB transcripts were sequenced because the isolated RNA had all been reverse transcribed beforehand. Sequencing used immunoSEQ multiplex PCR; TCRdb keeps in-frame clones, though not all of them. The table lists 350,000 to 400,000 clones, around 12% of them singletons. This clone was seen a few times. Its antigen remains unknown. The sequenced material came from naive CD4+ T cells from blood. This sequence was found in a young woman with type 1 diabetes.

The CDR3 sequence: CASSLGSRRGRLGETQYF. The DNA of the CDR3 is TGTGCCAGCAGCTTAGGGTCTCGGAGGGGCAGGCTGGGAGAGACCCAGTACTTC. The chain combines TRBV7-9 with TRBJ2-5; D is possibly TRBD2 (6 bases). Trimming stripped 1 base from V and 4 bases from J, with 22 bases between. This CDR3 contains 18 residues. Germline V gives CDR1 SEHNR, CDR2 FQNEAQ (reference sequence).